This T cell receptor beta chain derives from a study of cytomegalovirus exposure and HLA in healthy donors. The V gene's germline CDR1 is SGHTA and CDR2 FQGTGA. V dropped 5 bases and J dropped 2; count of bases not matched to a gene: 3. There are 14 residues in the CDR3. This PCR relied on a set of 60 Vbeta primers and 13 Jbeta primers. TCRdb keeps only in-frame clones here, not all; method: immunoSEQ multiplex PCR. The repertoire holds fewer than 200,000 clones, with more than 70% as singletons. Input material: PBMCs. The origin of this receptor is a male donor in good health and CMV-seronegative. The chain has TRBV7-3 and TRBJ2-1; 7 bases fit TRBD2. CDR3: CASSAGLAYNEQFF. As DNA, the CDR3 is TGTGCCAGCAGCGCCGGACTAGCCTACAATGAGCAGTTCTTC.